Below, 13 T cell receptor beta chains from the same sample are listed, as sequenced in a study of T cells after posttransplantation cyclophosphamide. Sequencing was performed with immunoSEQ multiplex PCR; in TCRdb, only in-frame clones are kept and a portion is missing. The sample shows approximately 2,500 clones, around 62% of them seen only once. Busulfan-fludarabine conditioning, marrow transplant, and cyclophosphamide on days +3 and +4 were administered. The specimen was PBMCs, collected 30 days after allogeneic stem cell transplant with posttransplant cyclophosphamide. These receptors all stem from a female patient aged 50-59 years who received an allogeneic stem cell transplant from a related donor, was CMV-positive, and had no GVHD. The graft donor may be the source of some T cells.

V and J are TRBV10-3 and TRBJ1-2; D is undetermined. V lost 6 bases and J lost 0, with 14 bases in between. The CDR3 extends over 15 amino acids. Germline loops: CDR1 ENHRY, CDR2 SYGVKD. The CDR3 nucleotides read TGTGCCATCAGCCCCGGGAGTACTACTAACTATGGCTACACCTTC. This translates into CAISPGSTTNYGYTF.

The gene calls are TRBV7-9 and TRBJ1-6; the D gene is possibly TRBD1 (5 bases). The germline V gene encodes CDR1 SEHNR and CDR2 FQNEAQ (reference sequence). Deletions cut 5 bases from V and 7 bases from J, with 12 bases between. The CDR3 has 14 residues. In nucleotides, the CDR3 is TGTGCCAGCAGCCCGGGGGGGTGGAATTCACCCCTCCACTTT. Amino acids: CASSPGGWNSPLHF. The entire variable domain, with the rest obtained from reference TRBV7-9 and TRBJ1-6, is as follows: DTGVSQNPRHKITKRGQNVTFRCDPISEHNRLYWYRQTLGQGPEFLTYFQNEAQLEKSRLLSDRFSAERPKGSFSTLEIQRTEQGDSAMYLCASSPGGWNSPLHFGNGTRLTVT.

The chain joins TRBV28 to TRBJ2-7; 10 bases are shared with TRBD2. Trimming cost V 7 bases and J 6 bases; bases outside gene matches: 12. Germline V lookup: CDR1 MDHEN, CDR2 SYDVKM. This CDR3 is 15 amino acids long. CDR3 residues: CASIYGASGSAEQYF. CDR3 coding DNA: TGTGCCAGCATTTATGGGGCTAGCGGGAGTGCCGAGCAGTACTTC.

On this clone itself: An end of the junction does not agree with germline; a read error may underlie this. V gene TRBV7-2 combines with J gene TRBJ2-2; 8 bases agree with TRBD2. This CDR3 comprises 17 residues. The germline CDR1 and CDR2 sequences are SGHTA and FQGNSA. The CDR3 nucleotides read TGTGCCAGCAGCTTAGCTCCGGGACTAGTAGGTCCCGGGGAGTTGTTTTTT. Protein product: CASSLAPGLVGPGELFF.

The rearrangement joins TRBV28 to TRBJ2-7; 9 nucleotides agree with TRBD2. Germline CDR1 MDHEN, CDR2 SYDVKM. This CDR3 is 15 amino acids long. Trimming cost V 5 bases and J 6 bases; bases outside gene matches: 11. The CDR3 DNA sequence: TGTGCCAGCAGTCCACTAGCGGGCGCTTTCCCCGAGCAGTACTTC. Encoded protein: CASSPLAGAFPEQYF. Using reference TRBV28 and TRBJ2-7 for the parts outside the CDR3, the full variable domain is DVKVTQSSRYLVKRTGEKVFLECVQDMDHENMFWYRQDPGLGLRLIYFSYDVKMKEKGDIPEGYSVSREKKERFSLILESASTNQTSMYLCASSPLAGAFPEQYFGPGTRLTVT.

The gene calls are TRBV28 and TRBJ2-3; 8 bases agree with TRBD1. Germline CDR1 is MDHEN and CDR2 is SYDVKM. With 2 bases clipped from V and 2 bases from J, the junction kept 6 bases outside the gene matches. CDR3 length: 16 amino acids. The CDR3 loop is CASSLQTGGFTDTQYF. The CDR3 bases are TGTGCCAGCAGTTTACAAACAGGGGGATTCACAGATACGCAGTATTTT.

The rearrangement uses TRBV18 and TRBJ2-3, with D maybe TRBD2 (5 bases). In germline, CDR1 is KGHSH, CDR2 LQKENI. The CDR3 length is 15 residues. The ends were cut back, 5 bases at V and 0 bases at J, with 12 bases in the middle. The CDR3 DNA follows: TGTGCCAGCTCAAACCCGGGGTTAAGCACAGATACGCAGTATTTT. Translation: CASSNPGLSTDTQYF.

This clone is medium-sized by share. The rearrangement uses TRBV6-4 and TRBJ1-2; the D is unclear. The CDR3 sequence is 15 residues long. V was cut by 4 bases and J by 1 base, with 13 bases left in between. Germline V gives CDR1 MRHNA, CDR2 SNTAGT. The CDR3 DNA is TGTGCCAGCAGTGCGGTGGTCCTTTTTAACTATGGCTACACCTTC. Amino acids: CASSAVVLFNYGYTF.

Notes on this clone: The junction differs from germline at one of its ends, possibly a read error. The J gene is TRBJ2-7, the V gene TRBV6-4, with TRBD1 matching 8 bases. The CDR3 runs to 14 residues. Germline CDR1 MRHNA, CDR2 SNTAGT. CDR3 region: CASSYSGTGYEQYF. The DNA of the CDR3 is TGTGCCAGCAGTTACTCCGGGACAGGCTACGAGCAGTACTTC.

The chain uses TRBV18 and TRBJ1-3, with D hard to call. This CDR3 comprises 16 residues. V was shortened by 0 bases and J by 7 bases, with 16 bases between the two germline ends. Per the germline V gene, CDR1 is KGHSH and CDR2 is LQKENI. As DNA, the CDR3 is TGTGCCAGCTCACCACCGCCCGACGGGAGGCCGAACACCATATATTTT. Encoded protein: CASSPPPDGRPNTIYF.

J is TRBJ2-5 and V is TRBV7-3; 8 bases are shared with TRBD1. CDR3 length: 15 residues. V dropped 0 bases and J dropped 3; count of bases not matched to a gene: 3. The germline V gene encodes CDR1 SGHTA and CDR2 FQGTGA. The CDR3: CASSLTDRVKETQYF. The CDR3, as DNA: TGTGCCAGCAGCTTAACGGACAGGGTAAAAGAGACCCAGTACTTC.

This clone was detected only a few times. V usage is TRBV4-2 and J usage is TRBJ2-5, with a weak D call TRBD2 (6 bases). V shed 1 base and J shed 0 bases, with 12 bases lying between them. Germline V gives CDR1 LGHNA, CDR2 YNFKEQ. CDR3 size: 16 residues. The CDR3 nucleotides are TGTGCCAGCAGCCAAGGAGCGCGGGGTGACCAAGAGACCCAGTACTTC. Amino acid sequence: CASSQGARGDQETQYF.

The CDR3 region is CASTPRGGNTGELFF. As DNA, the CDR3 is TGTGCCAGCACCCCTAGGGGGGGGAACACCGGGGAGCTGTTTTTT. The rearrangement uses TRBV6-1 and TRBJ2-2, with D maybe TRBD2 (7 bases). The CDR3 consists of 15 residues. Germline-derived CDR1 and CDR2 are MNHNS and SASEGT. V was clipped by 7 bases and J by 1 base, with 13 bases between them.